These 7 T cell receptor beta chains came from one sample sequenced in a study of monozygotic twins with inflammatory bowel disease. For each CDR3 protein, TCRdb gives one entry from its re-call of the 5' RACE reads, without DNA. The repertoire shows 200,000 to 250,000 distinct CDR3 sequences; the top ten hold roughly 8%. Sequenced material: blood. Receptor source: a human donor with ulcerative colitis or Crohn's disease, or a healthy co-twin of an affected twin (not recorded which).

The V gene is TRBV4-2, the J gene TRBJ1-1. This CDR3 is 12 amino acids long. The V gene's germline CDR1 is LGHNA and CDR2 YNFKEQ. The CDR3 reads CASSQSGPEAFF.

The chain employs TRBV19 and TRBJ1-5. The CDR3 contains 15 residues. CDR1 LNHDA and CDR2 SQIVND come from the germline V gene (reference sequence). CDR3 amino acids: CASRYVTDSNQPQHF.

The chain carries TRBV5-1 and TRBJ2-2; the D call of TRBD2 rests on TCRdb alone, since no DNA is present to check it. The CDR3 is 16 residues long. The germline gives CDR1 SGHRS, CDR2 YFSETQ. This CDR3 is CASSYPSGRSTGELFF.

The J gene is TRBJ1-2, the V gene TRBV7-8; the D call of TRBD1 rests on TCRdb alone, since no DNA is present to check it. This CDR3 has 15 residues. Per the germline V gene, CDR1 is SGHVS and CDR2 is FQNEAQ. CDR3 loop: CASSLPGEANYGYTF.

V usage is TRBV29-1 and J usage is TRBJ1-4; TCRdb picks TRBD1, but there is no DNA to check that call. CDR1 and CDR2 (germline): SQVTM, ANQGSEA. This CDR3 comprises 13 residues. The CDR3 loop reads CSVFDRGDEKLFF.

The chain recombines TRBV5-1 with TRBJ2-7. Germline CDR1 reads SGHRS; CDR2 reads YFSETQ. There are 15 residues in the CDR3. The CDR3 sequence: CASSLAGQDSYEQYF.

This chain's CDR3 is CASSPITGSSSYEQYF. This chain uses TRBV3-1 with TRBJ2-7; the TCRdb D gene call, TRBD1, has no DNA to confirm it. There are 16 residues in the CDR3. Germline V lookup: CDR1 LGHDT, CDR2 YNNKEL (reference sequence).